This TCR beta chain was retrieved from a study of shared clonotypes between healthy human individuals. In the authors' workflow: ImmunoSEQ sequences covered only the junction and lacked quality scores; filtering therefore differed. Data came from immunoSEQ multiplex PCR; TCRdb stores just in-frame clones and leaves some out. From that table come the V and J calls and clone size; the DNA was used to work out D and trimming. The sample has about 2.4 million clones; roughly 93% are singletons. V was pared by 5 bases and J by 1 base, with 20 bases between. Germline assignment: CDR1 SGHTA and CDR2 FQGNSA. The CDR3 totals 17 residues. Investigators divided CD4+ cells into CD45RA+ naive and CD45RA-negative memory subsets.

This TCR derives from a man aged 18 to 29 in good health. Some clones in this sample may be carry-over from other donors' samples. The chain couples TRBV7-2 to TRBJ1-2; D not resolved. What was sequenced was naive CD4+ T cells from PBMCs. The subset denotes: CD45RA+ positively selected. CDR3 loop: CASSPRTAQDLNYGYTF. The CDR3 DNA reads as TGTGCCAGCAGCCCAAGGACCGCGCAAGATCTTAACTATGGCTACACCTTC.